What follows are 20 T cell receptor beta chains derived from one specimen sequenced in a study of T cell responses to AZD1222 COVID-19 vaccine. Method: immunoSEQ multiplex PCR; TCRdb's copy keeps in-frame clones and lacks some. The sample includes around 87,000 clones, more than 75% of them seen just once. Sequencing used peripheral blood, obtained on day 0 of AZD1222 vaccination. These receptor sequences come from an adult in good health.

The chain has TRBV7-3 and TRBJ2-1, with D perhaps matching TRBD1 (6 bases). CDR3 length: 15 amino acids. CDR1 is SGHTA, CDR2 FQGTGA, per germline. V lost 5 bases, J lost 2 bases, and 13 bases lay in between. This chain's CDR3 is CASSTQGNTYNEQFF. The CDR3 coding sequence is TGTGCCAGCAGCACCCAGGGGAACACCTACAATGAGCAGTTCTTC. The whole variable domain, filled in from reference TRBV7-3 and TRBJ2-1, reads GAGVSQTPSNKVTEKGKYVELRCDPISGHTALYWYRQSLGQGPEFLIYFQGTGAADDSGLPNDRFFAVRPEGSVSTLKIQRTERGDSAVYLCASSTQGNTYNEQFFGPGTRLTVL.

The CDR3: CSASSNNYGYTF. The CDR3 nucleotides read TGCAGTGCTAGTTCGAATAACTATGGCTACACCTTC. V gene TRBV20-1 combines with J gene TRBJ1-2; no definite D call. The ends were cut back, 3 bases at V and 1 base at J, with 6 bases in the middle. There are 12 residues in the CDR3. CDR1 DFQATT and CDR2 SNEGSKA come from the germline V gene (reference sequence).

The J gene is TRBJ1-2, the V gene TRBV7-2; D is unresolved. The CDR3 runs 12 residues. Between the trimmed V and J ends, which lost 4 bases and 8 bases, there was a span of 11 bases. Germline V gene lookup returns CDR1 SGHTA and CDR2 FQGNSA. The CDR3 DNA sequence: TGTGCCAGCAGCTCCCTGGGGTACGGCTACACCTTC. Encoded protein: CASSSLGYGYTF. The full variable domain, completed using reference TRBV7-2 and TRBJ1-2, is GAGVSQSPSNKVTEKGKDVELRCDPISGHTALYWYRQSLGQGLEFLIYFQGNSAPDKSGLPSDRFSAERTGGSVSTLTIQRTQQEDSAVYLCASSSLGYGYTFGSGTRLTVV.

The rearrangement joins TRBV5-1 to TRBJ2-3; possibly TRBD1 for D (5 bases). CDR3 size: 15 residues. CDR1 is SGHRS and CDR2 is YFSETQ in the germline V gene. V shed 2 bases and J shed 4 bases, with 14 bases lying between them. CDR3 loop: CASSLGADLADTQYF. DNA of the CDR3: TGCGCCAGCAGCTTAGGGGCAGATCTGGCAGATACGCAGTATTTT.

The chain uses TRBV25-1 and TRBJ1-1; TRBD1 is a possible D gene (5 bases). Looked up from germline, CDR1 is MGHDK and CDR2 is SYGVNS. V was shortened by 2 bases and J by 2 bases, with 9 bases between the two germline ends. The CDR3 contains 14 residues. CDR3 DNA: TGTGCCAGCAGTGAACTAGGGGATAACACTGAAGCTTTCTTT. Translation gives CASSELGDNTEAFF.

This chain joins TRBV6-1 and TRBJ2-7; D may be TRBD1 (5 bases). CDR1 is MNHNS and CDR2 is SASEGT in the germline V gene. The V and J ends lost 2 bases and 6 bases respectively, with 11 bases between them. This CDR3 has 13 residues. DNA for the CDR3: TGTGCCAGCAGTGAAAGGCGGCAGGGCGAGCAGTACTTC. The encoded protein is CASSERRQGEQYF.

The genes are TRBV5-1 and TRBJ1-6; D may be TRBD1 (5 bases). This CDR3 contains 16 residues. CDR1 and CDR2 (germline): SGHRS, YFSETQ. V was trimmed by 4 bases and J by 5 bases, leaving 16 bases between them. The CDR3 loop is CASSILGTPDNSPLHF. Here the CDR3 DNA reads TGCGCCAGCAGCATCCTAGGGACTCCAGATAATTCACCCCTCCACTTT.

The rearrangement uses TRBV24-1 and TRBJ1-3, with D unresolved. Trimming removed 3 bases at V and 0 bases at J, with 8 bases between. The germline gives CDR1 KGHDR, CDR2 SFDVKD. The CDR3 has 15 residues. The CDR3 region is CATSDPRSSGNTIYF. The CDR3 DNA sequence: TGTGCCACCAGTGATCCGCGAAGCTCTGGAAACACCATATATTTT.

V usage is TRBV5-4 and J usage is TRBJ2-5, with 7 bases identical to TRBD1. The CDR3 consists of 14 residues. The J segment lost 4 bases and the V segment lost 0 bases, leaving 3 bases of the junction unmatched. Germline V gene sequence: CDR1 SGHNT, CDR2 YYREEE (reference sequence). In nucleotides, the CDR3 is TGTGCCAGCAGCTTGGGGGCAGGGGGAGAGACCCAGTACTTC. It yields the protein CASSLGAGGETQYF.

This chain uses TRBV4-2 with TRBJ1-2, with 9 bases matching TRBD1. The ends lost 1 base at V and 2 bases at J; junction bases unmatched: 5. Looked up from germline, CDR1 is LGHNA and CDR2 is YNFKEQ. The CDR3 sequence is 16 residues long. The CDR3 sequence is CASSQGWDRENYGYTF. CDR3 nucleotide sequence: TGTGCCAGCAGCCAAGGCTGGGACAGGGAAAACTATGGCTACACCTTC.

This chain joins TRBV15 and TRBJ1-5; D gene unclear. In germline, CDR1 is LNHNV, CDR2 YYDKDF (reference sequence). The CDR3 sequence is 17 residues long. Trimming left V 0 bases short and J 0 bases short, with 12 bases between. CDR3 in amino acids: CATSRDLEGNSNQPQHF. The CDR3 nucleotides read TGTGCCACCAGCAGAGATCTTGAGGGAAATAGCAATCAGCCCCAGCATTTT.

The chain is built from TRBV7-2 and TRBJ1-2; D uncertain. This CDR3 region has 12 residues. V dropped 1 base and J dropped 4 bases, with 4 bases sitting between them. The germline V gene has CDR1 SGHTA and CDR2 FQGNSA. CDR3 sequence: CASSLESYGYTF. CDR3 nucleotides: TGTGCCAGCAGCTTAGAGAGCTATGGCTACACCTTC.

This clone was seen only a few times. V gene TRBV6-4 combines with J gene TRBJ2-7, with TRBD1 identical over 11 bases. J was trimmed by 1 base and V by 5 bases; bases with no gene match: 10. CDR3 length: 17 residues. Germline CDR1 is MRHNA and CDR2 is SNTAGT. The CDR3 spells CASSSGQGARVSYEQYF. CDR3 nucleotide sequence: TGTGCCAGCAGTTCAGGACAGGGGGCGCGGGTGTCCTACGAGCAGTACTTC.

This chain joins TRBV6-2 or TRBV6-3 and TRBJ1-5; weak D call: TRBD1 (6 bases). The V end lost 4 bases, the J end lost 0 bases, and 16 bases lay between the germline ends. The CDR3 has 17 residues. Germline CDR1 MNHEY, CDR2 SVGEGT. The CDR3 sequence: CASSSPGTTISNQPQHF. DNA of the CDR3: TGTGCCAGCAGTTCCCCCGGGACAACAATTAGCAATCAGCCCCAGCATTTT.

V is TRBV4-3 and J is TRBJ1-3; D is unresolved. Germline-derived CDR1 and CDR2 are LGHNA and YSLEER. V shed 0 bases and J shed 4 bases, with 7 bases lying between them. This CDR3 has 14 amino acids. The DNA for the CDR3 is TGCGCCAGCAGCCAAGAGCTCGGGGGAAACACCATATATTTT. Translating it yields CASSQELGGNTIYF.

This clone was picked up one time. The chain carries TRBV25-1 and TRBJ2-2; D is undetermined. The CDR3 has 15 residues. V gave up 3 bases and J gave up 1 base, with 9 bases separating them. The germline CDR1 and CDR2 sequences are MGHDK and SYGVNS. CDR3 sequence reads: CASSEATGNTGELFF. CDR3 nucleotide sequence: TGTGCCAGCAGTGAGGCTACGGGGAACACCGGGGAGCTGTTTTTT.

The genes are TRBV5-4 and TRBJ1-4; 8 nucleotides agree with TRBD1. Unmatched junction bases numbered 5, after V lost 2 bases and J lost 8 bases. Germline values: CDR1 SGHNT, CDR2 YYREEE (reference sequence). This CDR3 is built from 14 residues. As DNA, the CDR3 is TGTGCCAGCAGCTTAAGACAGGGGAAAGAAAAACTGTTTTTT. Protein: CASSLRQGKEKLFF.

The J gene is TRBJ1-5, the V gene TRBV5-1; tentative D call: TRBD1 (6 bases). The CDR3 contains 14 residues. Trimming took 4 bases from V and 6 from J, leaving 14 bases between them. The germline gives CDR1 SGHRS, CDR2 YFSETQ. This chain's CDR3 is CASSLGGPAQPQHF. In nucleotides, the CDR3 is TGCGCCAGCAGCCTCGGGGGGCCGGCTCAGCCCCAGCATTTT.

The chain has TRBV7-2 and TRBJ2-3, with TRBD2 matching over 7 bases. The CDR3 runs to 16 residues. V shed 1 base and J 1 base; nucleotides not matched to a gene: 5. CDR1 is SGHTA and CDR2 is FQGNSA in the germline V gene. The CDR3 nucleotides are TGTGCCAGCAGCTTAGTAGGGCTAGCGGGCACAGATACGCAGTATTTT. It codes for CASSLVGLAGTDTQYF.

This rearrangement joins TRBV19 to TRBJ1-2, with a weak D call TRBD1 (6 bases). V gave up 5 bases and J gave up 4 bases, with 17 bases separating them. The CDR3 spans 15 residues. Germline CDR1 and CDR2: LNHDA and SQIVND (reference sequence). This CDR3 is CASSSTPDSAYGYTF. The CDR3 coding sequence is TGTGCCAGTAGTTCCACGCCGGACAGCGCCTATGGCTACACCTTC.